The rows below give T cell receptor beta chains drawn from one sample of a study of blood T cell repertoires in COVID-19. Generated by immunoSEQ multiplex PCR, the TCRdb table keeps only in-frame clones and is missing some. The sample lists 65,000 to 70,000 clones; about 81% were seen once. The specimen sequenced was peripheral blood. The receptors were gathered from a human donor in a cohort sampled during active COVID-19. Each CDR3 is given with its conserved first and last residue. The size of a clone is reported for some rows only, either as once, few or many, or as a class for expanded clones.

size	J	V	CDR3
.	TRBJ2-7	TRBV28	CASTLGTGPYEQYF
.	TRBJ1-5	TRBV30	CAWSVQGVNNQPQHF
.	TRBJ2-7	TRBV4-2	CASSPTDSFHEQYF
.	TRBJ2-3	TRBV12-3/TRBV12-4	CASSARPEDTQYF
.	TRBJ1-3	TRBV7-8	CASSSEGRSSGNTIYF
.	TRBJ1-2	TRBV5-1	CASSPNPGQPLYGYTF
.	TRBJ2-7	TRBV5-1	CASSPGLGAYF
.	TRBJ2-7	TRBV27	CASRSLGGSGIRAYEQYF
.	TRBJ1-1	TRBV13	CASSLISVGRGLSGEAFF
.	TRBJ1-5	TRBV9	CASSVGVGQGSQPQHF
.	TRBJ2-7	TRBV10-1	CASSEAGTSGLYEQYF
.	TRBJ2-2	TRBV19	CASTTITGANTGELFF
.	TRBJ1-4	TRBV3-1/TRBV3-2	CASSQARGTNEKLFF
.	TRBJ1-4	TRBV15	CATSRGPGGTNEKLFF
.	TRBJ2-7	TRBV28	CASSPSDRTQYEQYF
few	TRBJ1-1	TRBV28	CASSLRAGGDTEAFF
.	TRBJ2-3	TRBV6-5	CASSPPGVNTQYF
.	TRBJ1-2	TRBV6-5	CASSFTGDHGYTF
.	TRBJ2-7	TRBV28	CATRGAGASYEQYF
.	TRBJ2-7	TRBV28	CASSFSLAVTAYEQYF
.	TRBJ2-5	TRBV2	CASSLRIRAGGGETQYF
.	TRBJ1-2	TRBV7-2	CASSSGYYGYTF
.	TRBJ2-3	TRBV5-1	CASSFVAVLAGSSTDTQYF
once	TRBJ2-2	TRBV6-5	CASRRPTGDTGELFF
.	TRBJ1-5	TRBV28	CASSLPKGSEHF
.	TRBJ2-3	TRBV19	CASSESGIATDTQYF
.	TRBJ2-6	TRBV18	CASSPSSSSGANVLTF
.	TRBJ2-5	TRBV27	CACRRDGSIETQYF
.	TRBJ1-1	TRBV28	CASSLSRDRGWGVWGTEAFF
.	TRBJ1-2	TRBV2	CASSDYGTTGDGYTF